The text below deals with one T cell receptor beta chain. Its antigen is as yet unknown. The CDR3 runs to 11 residues. V was clipped by 1 base and J by 7 bases, with 7 bases between them. Germline V gene sequence: CDR1 GTSNPN, CDR2 SVGIG (reference sequence). The data belong to a study of T cells in localized non-small cell lung cancer. Study-level results: Uninvolved adjacent lung showed the highest T cell clonality, exceeding tumor. An association was observed between higher blood T cell density and longer overall survival.

The table came from immunoSEQ multiplex PCR; TCRdb's copy has only in-frame clones and leaves some out. Found here are about 33,000 clones, roughly 88% of them singletons; the top ten hold under 4.5%. V gene TRBV30 combines with J gene TRBJ1-1; no reliable D call. The source is a man aged 35 to 69 with stage I lung adenocarcinoma. Material: peripheral blood, obtained before any cancer treatment. CDR3 sequence (DNA): TGTGCCTGGAGTGCCCCTAATGAAGCTTTCTTT. This translates into CAWSAPNEAFF.